Listed here are 25 T cell receptor beta chains from one sample, sequenced in a study of shared clonotypes between healthy human individuals. Assay: immunoSEQ multiplex PCR; the TCRdb copy retains only in-frame clones and omits some. The repertoire holds about 2.4 million clones, more than 85% seen once, with about 0.39% in the top ten. The specimen sequenced was naive CD4+ T cells from PBMCs. The subset is: CD45RA+ positively selected. Receptors originate from a man aged 18-30 years in good health. Some clones in this sample may be carry-over from other donors' samples.

The chain couples TRBV28 to TRBJ2-7; D is unclear. The germline V and J ends were trimmed by 7 bases and 3 bases, with 16 bases remaining between them. Germline CDR1 and CDR2: MDHEN and SYDVKM. The CDR3 runs 14 residues. The CDR3 DNA sequence: TGTGCCAGCATCGGCACCACTGCGAACTACGAGCAGTACTTC. Its protein is CASIGTTANYEQYF.

Points on this clone: The same CDR3 also results from other DNA sequences found in this sample. The chain carries TRBV19 and TRBJ2-7; D not resolved. CDR3 length equals 13 residues. Germline loops: CDR1 LNHDA, CDR2 SQIVND (reference sequence). Trimming left V 5 bases short and J 2 bases short, with 10 bases between. The CDR3 region has the DNA TGTGCCAGTAGTCCCCCCGGAGCCTACGAGCAGTACTTC. Translating it yields CASSPPGAYEQYF.

The chain has TRBV7-2 and TRBJ2-7, with 7 bases fitting TRBD2. Germline V gene data show CDR1 as SGHTA and CDR2 as FQGNSA. The CDR3 has 14 amino acids. V lost 0 bases to trimming and J lost 4 bases; unmatched junction nucleotides: 3. The CDR3, as DNA: TGTGCCAGCAGCTTAGCTAGCGGGCTTTACGAGCAGTACTTC. Its protein product is CASSLASGLYEQYF. Full variable domain (missing parts from reference TRBV7-2 and TRBJ2-7): GAGVSQSPSNKVTEKGKDVELRCDPISGHTALYWYRQSLGQGLEFLIYFQGNSAPDKSGLPSDRFSAERTGGSVSTLTIQRTQQEDSAVYLCASSLASGLYEQYFGPGTRLTVT.

The J gene is TRBJ1-4, the V gene TRBV11-2; weak D call: TRBD1 (6 bases). The CDR3 length is 17 residues. V dropped 3 bases and J dropped 3 bases, with 17 bases sitting between them. The germline V gene encodes CDR1 SGHAT and CDR2 FQNNGV. CDR3 residues: CASSFSGALVANEKLFF. In DNA form, the CDR3 reads TGTGCCAGCAGCTTCTCGGGGGCTTTGGTAGCTAATGAAAAACTGTTTTTT.

The DNA for the CDR3 is TGTGCCAGCAGTTTAGGTGGACGGACTGGCTACACCTTC. Encoded protein: CASSLGGRTGYTF. This rearrangement joins TRBV28 to TRBJ1-2; D gene uncertain. The CDR3 covers 13 residues. V lost 2 bases to trimming and J lost 7 bases, with 11 bases between them. CDR1 and CDR2 (germline): MDHEN, SYDVKM.

On this clone: Distinct nucleotide sequences in the sample also encode this CDR3. The rearrangement joins TRBV27 to TRBJ1-1; D possibly corresponds to TRBD1 (6 bases). Germline CDR1 and CDR2: MNHEY and SMNVEV (reference sequence). Trimming removed 4 bases at V and 8 bases at J, with 14 bases between. This CDR3 comprises 13 residues. The CDR3 region is CASSSRAGTEAFF. In DNA form, the CDR3 reads TGTGCCAGCAGTTCAAGAGCCGGGACAGAAGCTTTCTTT.

Here the CDR3 reads CASSLRGVDTEAFF. The CDR3 DNA sequence: TGTGCCAGCAGCTTAAGGGGGGTAGACACTGAAGCTTTCTTT. V is TRBV7-3 and J is TRBJ1-1, with a possible D match to TRBD1 (5 bases). The CDR3 covers 14 residues. The germline CDR1 and CDR2 sequences are SGHTA and FQGTGA. Trimming stripped 1 base from V and 3 bases from J, with 9 bases between.

The rearrangement links TRBV9 to TRBJ1-2, with D hard to call. Germline lookup yields CDR1 SGDLS and CDR2 YYNGEE. The CDR3 runs to 17 residues. Trimming stripped 3 bases from V and 3 bases from J, with 21 bases between. The CDR3 region is CASSAPRSKGDYYGYTF. In DNA form, the CDR3 reads TGTGCCAGCAGCGCACCCAGGTCTAAGGGAGACTACTATGGCTACACCTTC.

The rearrangement links TRBV7-9 to TRBJ2-7; TRBD2 aligns across 7 bases. The CDR3 spans 15 residues. Looked up from germline, CDR1 is SEHNR and CDR2 is FQNEAQ (reference sequence). Trimming removed 5 bases from V and 2 bases from J; junction bases left unmatched: 9. The CDR3 protein is CASSDMTGLTYEQYF. CDR3 sequence (DNA): TGTGCCAGCAGCGACATGACGGGACTAACCTACGAGCAGTACTTC.

The chain joins TRBV28 to TRBJ2-4; 7 bases map to TRBD2. Germline V gene data show CDR1 as MDHEN and CDR2 as SYDVKM. V lost 5 bases to trimming and J lost 11 bases; unmatched junction nucleotides: 12. The CDR3 contains 14 residues. The CDR3 loop reads CASSPRGEITLQYF. Here the CDR3 DNA reads TGTGCCAGCAGTCCCCGGGGGGAAATCACGCTTCAGTACTTC.

About this clone itself: The junction departs from germline at one end; a sequencing error may be responsible. The rearrangement links TRBV11-3 to TRBJ2-7, with D possibly being TRBD2 (6 bases). The V gene's germline CDR1 is SGHNT and CDR2 YENEEA. CDR3 length: 12 amino acids. The CDR3 protein is CASSSLGTLGDF. The CDR3 DNA reads as TGTGCCAGCAGCTCCCTAGGGACTCTGGGCGACTTC.

V is TRBV28 and J is TRBJ2-7; D could derive from TRBD1 or TRBD2 (6 bases each). V lost 1 base, J lost 4 bases, and 14 bases lay in between. The CDR3 is 15 amino acids. CDR1 is MDHEN, CDR2 SYDVKM, per germline. The CDR3 region is CASSLSVGGKYEQYF. As DNA, the CDR3 is TGTGCCAGCAGTTTATCCGTCGGGGGCAAGTACGAGCAGTACTTC.

The chain recombines TRBV7-9 with TRBJ1-2; 8 bases agree with TRBD1. The J segment lost 8 bases and the V segment lost 5 bases, leaving 13 bases of the junction unmatched. The CDR3 loop spans 15 amino acids. Germline V gives CDR1 SEHNR, CDR2 FQNEAQ (reference sequence). The DNA of the CDR3 is TGTGCCAGCAGCCCGCGGACAGGGATCGGTATAGGCTACACCTTC. Translated: CASSPRTGIGIGYTF.

V and J are TRBV10-1 and TRBJ2-4, with 8 nucleotides matching TRBD2. V lost 5 bases, J lost 7 bases, and 10 bases stayed unmatched. CDR1 is WNHNN and CDR2 is SYGVQD in the germline V gene (reference sequence). CDR3 length: 15 amino acids. The CDR3 protein is CASSRGRGVGNIQYF. As DNA, the CDR3 is TGCGCCAGCAGTCGCGGGCGGGGGGTCGGCAACATTCAGTACTTC.

This chain joins TRBV5-1 and TRBJ2-4, with 10 positions matching TRBD1. The J segment lost 5 bases and the V segment lost 3 bases, leaving 17 bases of the junction unmatched. CDR1 and CDR2 (germline): SGHRS, YFSETQ. The CDR3 runs to 19 residues. The CDR3, as DNA: TGCGCCAGCAGCTCCGGGTGGGGGACAGGGGTGAAAGATGAAAACATTCAGTACTTC. It translates to CASSSGWGTGVKDENIQYF.

The chain recombines TRBV29-1 with TRBJ1-4; 8 nucleotides line up with TRBD1. Germline lookup yields CDR1 SQVTM and CDR2 ANQGSEA. V lost 7 bases and J lost 6; bases outside the gene matches: 13. This CDR3 comprises 15 residues. The CDR3 is CSGLGSGTGYEKLFF. CDR3 coding DNA: TGCAGCGGCCTGGGGTCCGGGACAGGTTATGAAAAACTGTTTTTT.

The chain carries TRBV29-1 and TRBJ2-5, with D perhaps matching TRBD1 (5 bases). Germline CDR1 SQVTM, CDR2 ANQGSEA. This CDR3 contains 13 residues. V gave up 7 bases and J gave up 5 bases, with 17 bases separating them. This chain's CDR3 is CSAQKGVGETQYF. CDR3 DNA sequence: TGCAGCGCCCAAAAAGGGGTTGGCGAGACCCAGTACTTC.

J is TRBJ2-1 and V is TRBV12-2. TRBV12-2 is an annotated pseudogene. The length of the CDR3 is 16 residues. The CDR3 reads CASRSALLGCIGEQFF. CDR3 DNA: TGTGCAAGTCGCTCTGCCCTTCTAGGGTGTATAGGGGAGCAGTTCTTC.

A remark on this clone: The sample has other DNA sequences that encode this CDR3 too. V is TRBV18 and J is TRBJ2-7; no clear D gene. The ends were cut back, 3 bases at V and 1 base at J, with 7 bases in the middle. The germline CDR1 and CDR2 sequences are KGHSH and LQKENI. The CDR3 runs to 13 residues. Here the CDR3 reads CASSPGSSYEQYF. The CDR3 bases are TGTGCCAGCTCACCGGGATCGTCCTACGAGCAGTACTTC.

This chain connects TRBV5-4 to TRBJ2-3; TRBD2 aligns across 7 bases. Germline loops: CDR1 SGHNT, CDR2 YYREEE (reference sequence). J was trimmed by 1 base and V by 4 bases; bases with no gene match: 15. The CDR3 loop spans 18 amino acids. The CDR3 nucleotides read TGTGCCAGCAGCCCGGGAGGTAAAAGCGTTGGAGGCACAGATACGCAGTATTTT. This gives the protein CASSPGGKSVGGTDTQYF.

This chain links TRBV7-9 with TRBJ2-3, with 14 bases that match TRBD2. V gave up 2 bases and J gave up 0 bases; unmatched junction bases: 4. The germline V gene has CDR1 SEHNR and CDR2 FQNEAQ (reference sequence). There are 18 residues in the CDR3. CDR3 sequence reads: CASSLPRTSGGSTDTQYF. The CDR3 DNA reads TGTGCCAGCAGCTTACCCCGGACTAGCGGGGGGAGCACAGATACGCAGTATTTT.

The chain links TRBV30 to TRBJ1-2; D gene ambiguous. Germline lookup yields CDR1 GTSNPN and CDR2 SVGIG (reference sequence). V was cut by 0 bases and J by 8 bases, with 13 bases left in between. This CDR3 contains 13 residues. CDR3 in amino acids: CAWSVQAQRGYTF. In DNA form, the CDR3 reads TGTGCCTGGAGTGTCCAGGCCCAGCGGGGCTACACCTTC.

This rearrangement joins TRBV10-3 to TRBJ2-2, with 7 bases identical to TRBD2. V lost 3 bases and J lost 4; bases outside the gene matches: 17. Germline assignment: CDR1 ENHRY and CDR2 SYGVKD. The CDR3 has 19 amino acids. CDR3 region: CAISDPKGVTSSRTGELFF. For the CDR3, the DNA is TGTGCCATCAGTGACCCTAAAGGGGTGACTAGCTCCCGCACCGGGGAGCTGTTTTTT.

The chain couples TRBV28 to TRBJ2-3; 10 bases are a match to TRBD2. Trimming at V came to 3 bases and at J to 0 bases, leaving 9 bases not matched to a gene. The germline V gene has CDR1 MDHEN and CDR2 SYDVKM. The CDR3 totals 18 residues. The CDR3 reads CASSFFLRTSGSTDTQYF. The CDR3 bases are TGTGCCAGCAGTTTTTTTCTCCGGACTAGCGGAAGCACAGATACGCAGTATTTT.

This clone was recorded once. The J gene is TRBJ2-5, the V gene TRBV29-1; 12 bases map to TRBD1. Germline V CDR1 and CDR2: SQVTM, ANQGSEA. Losses at the gene ends were 4 bases for V and 4 bases for J; bases not matched to a gene: 7. The CDR3 is 15 residues long. The CDR3 reads CSVVWDRGRGETQYF. CDR3 sequence (DNA): TGCAGCGTTGTGTGGGACAGGGGGCGAGGAGAGACCCAGTACTTC.